A single sample is the source of the 30 T cell receptor beta chains below, sequenced in a study of cytomegalovirus exposure and HLA in healthy donors. Only in-frame clones appear in the TCRdb table, and some are missing; sequencing was by immunoSEQ multiplex PCR. In the table there are 200,000 or so clones, approximately 80% of which are singletons. Sequencing was carried out using PBMCs. The origin of the receptors is a woman in her twenties or thirties in good health and CMV-seropositive.

Within the sample, this clone is medium-sized (0.01 to 0.1%). The chain uses TRBV18 and TRBJ1-5; no firm D call. V was trimmed by 3 bases and J by 4 bases, leaving 10 bases between them. This CDR3 has 14 residues. CDR1 and CDR2 (germline): KGHSH, LQKENI. The CDR3 DNA reads TGTGCCAGCTCACCTGAGTACCTTAATCAGCCCCAGCATTTT. It specifies CASSPEYLNQPQHF.

The genes are TRBV28 and TRBJ1-5; 8 bases match TRBD1. V lost 6 bases and J lost 5; bases outside the gene matches: 3. CDR1 and CDR2 (germline): MDHEN, SYDVKM. CDR3 length: 13 residues. This CDR3 is CASRRQGYQPQHF. In nucleotides, the CDR3 is TGTGCCAGCAGACGACAGGGGTATCAGCCCCAGCATTTT.

The chain recombines TRBV9 with TRBJ2-7; tentatively, D is TRBD1 (6 bases). Germline CDR1 SGDLS, CDR2 YYNGEE. V lost 4 bases and J 4 bases, leaving 15 bases between the germline ends. The CDR3 covers 14 residues. CDR3 in amino acids: CASSSQVGGYEQYF. The CDR3 coding sequence is TGTGCCAGCAGCTCCCAAGTAGGGGGTTACGAGCAGTACTTC.

This sequence joins TRBV5-6 and TRBJ1-4; D perhaps matches TRBD1 (6 bases). The CDR3 is 14 amino acids. Germline-derived CDR1 and CDR2 are SGHDT and YYEEEE. V lost 3 bases, J lost 10 bases, and 16 bases lay in between. The CDR3 reads CASSSSAGVVKLFF. The CDR3 DNA sequence: TGTGCCAGCAGCTCCTCGGCAGGGGTGGTAAAACTGTTTTTT.

This chain connects TRBV10-2 to TRBJ1-2, with D unclear. The CDR3 extends over 13 amino acids. V lost 2 bases and J 8 bases, leaving 12 bases between the germline ends. Per the germline V gene, CDR1 is WSHSY and CDR2 is SAAADI. The CDR3 DNA sequence: TGCGCCAGCAGTGAGATTCGGTCCCGCGGCTACACCTTC. It specifies CASSEIRSRGYTF.

This rearrangement joins TRBV5-1 to TRBJ2-5, with TRBD1 matching 11 bases. Per germline, CDR1 SGHRS and CDR2 YFSETQ. V shed 4 bases, J shed 1 base, and the junction held 3 bases outside the gene matches. There are 15 residues in the CDR3. The CDR3 DNA reads as TGCGCCAGCAGCCCGGACAGGGGGCCCCAAGAGACCCAGTACTTC. It codes for CASSPDRGPQETQYF.

This clone has only one observation. The gene calls are TRBV4-1 and TRBJ2-4, with TRBD2 identical over 13 bases. The CDR3 runs to 17 residues. The V gene end was trimmed by 3 bases and the J gene end by 4 bases; junction bases not matched to a gene: 6. Germline CDR1 and CDR2: MGHRA and YSYEKL. CDR3 nucleotides: TGCGCCAGCAGCCAGCCGACTAGCGGGAGGCGAAAAAACATTCAGTACTTC. This gives the protein CASSQPTSGRRKNIQYF.

The rearrangement uses TRBV6-1 and TRBJ1-4; weak D call: TRBD1 (6 bases). The CDR3 has 15 residues. The V end was cut by 4 bases, the J end by 3 bases, with 12 bases between. Germline values: CDR1 MNHNS, CDR2 SASEGT. Here the CDR3 reads CASSAGTPPNEKLFF. The DNA of the CDR3 is TGTGCCAGCAGTGCCGGGACACCGCCTAATGAAAAACTGTTTTTT.

The chain combines TRBV5-4 with TRBJ1-1; unclear D gene. Germline CDR1 is SGHNT and CDR2 is YYREEE (reference sequence). CDR3 size: 13 residues. V was cut by 4 bases and J by 1 base, with 8 bases left in between. In DNA form, the CDR3 reads TGTGCCAGCAGCAACCCGGGGAACACTGAAGCTTTCTTT. Translation gives CASSNPGNTEAFF.

This clone was counted a few times. This chain connects TRBV6-1 to TRBJ1-5, with a tentative D call TRBD1 (6 bases). Germline lookup yields CDR1 MNHNS and CDR2 SASEGT. The CDR3 has 17 amino acids. Trimming removed 4 bases from V and 4 bases from J, with 20 bases in between. The CDR3 coding sequence is TGTGCCAGCAGTGGAAGTTTCGGAAGGGGGTCTAATCAGCCCCAGCATTTT. This codes for CASSGSFGRGSNQPQHF.

The chain couples TRBV6-1 to TRBJ2-7; 10 bases match TRBD2. V trimming: 5 bases; J trimming: 6 bases; junction bases outside the gene matches: 7. Germline-derived CDR1 and CDR2 are MNHNS and SASEGT. The CDR3 length is 14 residues. CDR3 sequence (DNA): TGTGCCAGCAGTCCCCTAGCGGGAGTCGTCGAGCAGTACTTC. It encodes CASSPLAGVVEQYF.

This sequence joins TRBV14 and TRBJ2-7; tentatively, D is TRBD2 (5 bases). Trimming stripped 4 bases from V and 4 bases from J, with 14 bases between. The CDR3 is made up of 14 amino acids. Germline V gives CDR1 SGHDN, CDR2 FVKESK. In DNA form, the CDR3 reads TGTGCCAGCAGCCCCCATTCACTAGGATACGAGCAGTACTTC. It is translated as CASSPHSLGYEQYF.

V and J are TRBV27 and TRBJ1-5; D is uncertain. The CDR3 is 12 residues long. Germline-derived CDR1 and CDR2 are MNHEY and SMNVEV (reference sequence). Between the trimmed V and J ends, which lost 3 bases and 5 bases, there was a span of 5 bases. The CDR3 spells CASSFGDQPQHF. The CDR3 bases are TGTGCCAGCAGTTTCGGAGATCAGCCCCAGCATTTT.

The chain employs TRBV4-1 and TRBJ1-1, with 10 bases that match TRBD1. Germline V gene sequence: CDR1 MGHRA, CDR2 YSYEKL. The CDR3 sequence is 15 residues long. Losses at the gene ends were 0 bases for V and 11 bases for J; bases not matched to a gene: 9. Written as DNA, the CDR3 is TGCGCCAGCAGCCAAGAAGGGACAGGGGTGGCAGAGGCTTTCTTT. Protein product: CASSQEGTGVAEAFF.

This clone has only a few counts. V and J are TRBV6-1 and TRBJ1-5; D ambiguous. Germline V CDR1 and CDR2: MNHNS, SASEGT. V lost 6 bases to trimming and J lost 1 base, with 13 bases between them. The CDR3 covers 15 residues. The CDR3 DNA reads TGTGCCAGCAGATTTTCGTTCGGGAGCAATCAGCCCCAGCATTTT. Its translation is CASRFSFGSNQPQHF.

This clone was counted once. The chain recombines TRBV27 with TRBJ2-7, with TRBD2 identical over 15 bases. The V and J ends lost 3 bases and 3 bases, in that order; junction bases with no gene match: 6. Germline V gene lookup returns CDR1 MNHEY and CDR2 SMNVEV (reference sequence). The length of the CDR3 is 17 residues. This CDR3 reads CASSFRTSGRGVYEQYF. The CDR3 region has the DNA TGTGCCAGCAGTTTCCGGACTAGCGGGAGGGGGGTCTACGAGCAGTACTTC.

The J gene is TRBJ2-5, the V gene TRBV5-1, with D tentatively TRBD2 (5 bases). Trimming cost V 0 bases and J 3 bases, with 9 bases left between them. CDR1 and CDR2 (germline): SGHRS, YFSETQ. This CDR3 has 14 amino acids. CDR3 DNA: TGCGCCAGCAGCTTGGTAGCTAGCAAAGAGACCCAGTACTTC. Its protein is CASSLVASKETQYF. The variable domain in full, completed from reference TRBV5-1 and TRBJ2-5, reads KAGVTQTPRYLIKTRGQQVTLSCSPISGHRSVSWYQQTPGQGLQFLFEYFSETQRNKGNFPGRFSGRQFSNSRSEMNVSTLELGDSALYLCASSLVASKETQYFGPGTRLLVL.

The gene calls are TRBV2 and TRBJ2-1, with TRBD2 identical over 11 bases. V shed 6 bases and J 1 base; nucleotides not matched to a gene: 11. The CDR3 is made up of 18 amino acids. CDR1 and CDR2 from the germline V gene are SNHLY and FYNNEI. CDR3 sequence: CASRPGLAEVGSYNEQFF. DNA for the CDR3: TGTGCCAGCAGGCCGGGACTAGCGGAGGTGGGATCCTACAATGAGCAGTTCTTC.

V and J are TRBV11-2 and TRBJ1-1, with D unclear. In germline, CDR1 is SGHAT, CDR2 FQNNGV. V gave up 7 bases and J gave up 0 bases, with 18 bases separating them. The CDR3 sequence is 16 residues long. CDR3 bases: TGTGCCAGCACTAGTCTATTGCGGTCCTTGAACACTGAAGCTTTCTTT. This translates into CASTSLLRSLNTEAFF.

The chain joins TRBV9 to TRBJ2-1; 8 bases match TRBD2. Germline V gives CDR1 SGDLS, CDR2 YYNGEE. This CDR3 has 16 amino acids. J lost 2 bases, V lost 3 bases, and 7 bases had no gene match. DNA of the CDR3: TGTGCCAGCAGCGCCCCTAGCGGGCCGGCCTACAATGAGCAGTTCTTC. The encoded protein is CASSAPSGPAYNEQFF. The full variable domain, its missing parts supplied by reference TRBV9 and TRBJ2-1, is DSGVTQTPKHLITATGQRVTLRCSPRSGDLSVYWYQQSLDQGLQFLIQYYNGEERAKGNILERFSAQQFPDLHSELNLSSLELGDSALYFCASSAPSGPAYNEQFFGPGTRLTVL.

Only a few counts were recorded for this clone. V and J are TRBV19 and TRBJ2-2; D gene uncertain. With 8 bases removed from V and 3 bases from J, the gap between germline ends came to 4 bases. This CDR3 comprises 11 residues. Looked up from germline, CDR1 is LNHDA and CDR2 is SQIVND (reference sequence). The CDR3, as DNA: TGTGCCAGTCTACACACCGGGGAGCTGTTTTTT. The encoded protein is CASLHTGELFF.

The chain recombines TRBV4-2 with TRBJ2-3; D might be TRBD2 (6 bases). Trimming took 5 bases from V and 0 from J, leaving 9 bases between them. Looked up from germline, CDR1 is LGHNA and CDR2 is YNFKEQ. The CDR3 spans 14 residues. CDR3 in DNA: TGTGCCAGCAGCTCGGGACTTAGCACAGATACGCAGTATTTT. Protein: CASSSGLSTDTQYF.

CDR3 DNA sequence: TGTGCCACCAGCAGACAATACTCGAACACTGAAGCTTTCTTT. This gives the protein CATSRQYSNTEAFF. This rearrangement joins TRBV15 to TRBJ1-1; D is unresolved. Germline V gene lookup returns CDR1 LNHNV and CDR2 YYDKDF (reference sequence). The CDR3 is made up of 14 amino acids. V lost 2 bases and J 1 base, leaving 8 bases between the germline ends.

The chain has TRBV11-2 and TRBJ2-3; weak D call: TRBD2 (5 bases). From germline, CDR1 is SGHAT and CDR2 FQNNGV. Deletions cut 7 bases from V and 2 bases from J, with 16 bases between. CDR3 length equals 15 residues. The CDR3 DNA is TGTGCCAGCAACCGGGAAGCGGAGATCACAGATACGCAGTATTTT. Translating gives CASNREAEITDTQYF.

The chain is built from TRBV5-1 and TRBJ2-1; unclear D gene. Between the trimmed V and J ends, which lost 0 bases and 4 bases, there was a span of 11 bases. Germline loops: CDR1 SGHRS, CDR2 YFSETQ. The length of the CDR3 is 15 residues. CDR3 nucleotide sequence: TGCGCCAGCAGCTTGGCCCCCACAGATTACAATGAGCAGTTCTTC. This gives the protein CASSLAPTDYNEQFF.

V and J are TRBV10-3 and TRBJ2-6; D may be TRBD1 (6 bases). Germline values: CDR1 ENHRY, CDR2 SYGVKD. Trimming took off 0 bases at V and 0 bases at J, with 12 bases between the two ends. This CDR3 region has 18 residues. The CDR3 nucleotides are TGTGCCATCAGTGAGTCGTTCACAGGGAGCTCTGGGGCCAACGTCCTGACTTTC. Its translation is CAISESFTGSSGANVLTF.

The chain carries TRBV5-1 and TRBJ1-1; TRBD1 aligns across 10 bases. V was pared by 2 bases and J by 7 bases, with 11 bases of the junction left unmatched. From germline, CDR1 is SGHRS and CDR2 YFSETQ. This CDR3 has 16 residues. The CDR3 coding sequence is TGCGCCAGCAGCTTCCAGCCGACAGGGGGCTCCTATGAAGCTTTCTTT. Its protein is CASSFQPTGGSYEAFF.

This chain links TRBV2 with TRBJ2-7; weak D call: TRBD1 (6 bases). The CDR3 consists of 15 residues. CDR1 and CDR2 from the germline V gene are SNHLY and FYNNEI. Trimming removed 3 bases from V and 2 bases from J, with 14 bases in between. The CDR3 sequence is CASSDPGTKTYEQYF. The CDR3 DNA reads as TGTGCCAGCAGTGATCCCGGGACAAAGACCTACGAGCAGTACTTC.

The V and J genes are TRBV5-4 and TRBJ2-3, with 11 bases that match TRBD2. The CDR3 runs 15 residues. V gave up 4 bases and J gave up 1 base; unmatched junction bases: 2. The germline V gene encodes CDR1 SGHNT and CDR2 YYREEE (reference sequence). In DNA, the CDR3 is TGTGCCAGCAGCAAGACTAGCGGGGGCACAGATACGCAGTATTTT. It yields the protein CASSKTSGGTDTQYF.

The chain links TRBV6-5 to TRBJ1-2, with 9 positions matching TRBD1. Germline-derived CDR1 and CDR2 are MNHEY and SVGAGI. V lost 7 bases to trimming and J lost 8 bases; unmatched junction nucleotides: 5. CDR3 size: 12 residues. CDR3 sequence reads: CASTGTGQGYTF. In DNA form, the CDR3 reads TGTGCCAGCACTGGGACAGGGCAAGGCTACACCTTC.